Below are 4 T cell receptor beta chains sequenced from a single sample in a study of shared clonotypes between healthy human individuals (dated by TCRdb to 2018 to 2021). Receptor libraries were prepared by the immunoSEQ multiplex PCR assay. TCRdb took over this immuneACCESS table, retaining in-frame rearrangements with V and J assigned. Such tables are incomplete; in checked studies, under half of the missing clones stem from an unresolved V gene, and the remainder is unexplained. The sample includes 1 million to 1.3 million clones, with around three quarters observed a single time. Around 0.61% of the sample belongs to the ten largest clones. Sequencing was performed on memory CD4+ T cells from PBMCs. What the cell subset or site label conveys for this sample: CD45RA-negative fraction. These TCRs come from a young man in good health. Some clones in this sample may be carry-over from other donors' samples.

The rearrangement uses TRBV7-2 and TRBJ2-7, with D possibly matching TRBD2 (6 bases). This CDR3 is built from 14 residues. The germline gives CDR1 SGHTA, CDR2 FQGNSA. V was trimmed by 5 bases and J by 2 bases, leaving 13 bases between them. The DNA for the CDR3 is TGTGCCAGCAGCCCCATGGGAGGAACCTACGAGCAGTACTTC. Translating it yields CASSPMGGTYEQYF.

CDR3 sequence (DNA): TGTGCCAGTAGTGGGGAGACTGTTCAGCCCCAGCATTTT. Translation: CASSGETVQPQHF. The chain is built from TRBV19 and TRBJ1-5; the D is unclear. The CDR3 runs to 13 residues. Per germline, CDR1 LNHDA and CDR2 SQIVND (reference sequence). V was trimmed by 5 bases and J by 6 bases, leaving 11 bases between them.

The gene calls are TRBV5-4 and TRBJ2-2, with 8 bases aligning to TRBD2. Germline trimming cut 4 bases from V and 0 bases from J; bases unmatched to any gene: 8. CDR3 length: 17 residues. Germline CDR1 and CDR2: SGHNT and YYREEE (reference sequence). The CDR3 DNA reads as TGTGCCAGCAGCCCCACGACTAGCGCTGCGAACACCGGGGAGCTGTTTTTT. Protein sequence: CASSPTTSAANTGELFF.

This chain joins TRBV5-6 and TRBJ2-5; maybe TRBD1 (5 bases). Germline CDR1 and CDR2: SGHDT and YYEEEE. V lost 4 bases and J 2 bases, leaving 9 bases between the germline ends. The CDR3 consists of 13 residues. The CDR3 nucleotides are TGTGCCAGCAGCGTACGACAGCAAGAGACCCAGTACTTC. It encodes CASSVRQQETQYF.